One T cell receptor (beta chain) is described in this entry. Its antigen is unknown. CDR1 MGHRA and CDR2 YSYEKL come from the germline V gene. Trimming took 3 bases from V and 5 from J; bases not matched to a gene: 12. CDR3 length: 16 amino acids. This entry comes from a study of shared clonotypes between healthy human individuals. Findings of the study overall: Investigators expected sequencing depth to affect clonotype sharing among donors. In a handful of donors, around 4.8% of naive CD4 clonotypes appeared in common.

Clones were sequenced by immunoSEQ multiplex PCR, and TCRdb holds only the in-frame ones, with some missing. The sample holds just over 2,000,000 clones, about 95% seen once. As defined, naive CD8 cells were CD45RO-negative and positively selected for CCR7, with terminally differentiated effector memory CD45RA+ cells excluded. Sequencing was done on a sample of naive CD8+ T cells sorted from blood. The chain couples TRBV4-1 to TRBJ2-5; 7 bases fit TRBD2. The receptor comes from a man aged 18 to 30 in good health. The chain's CDR3 is CASSHSAGEGRETQYF. DNA of the CDR3: TGCGCCAGCAGCCATTCCGCGGGGGAGGGTAGGGAGACCCAGTACTTC.